Listed below are T cell receptor beta chains from one sample, sequenced in a study of T cell changes during pregnancy in multiple sclerosis. Data came from immunoSEQ multiplex PCR; TCRdb stores just in-frame clones and leaves some out. The sample lists roughly 35,000 clones, just over 85% occurring once. Sequenced here: CD4+ T cells from peripheral blood mononuclear cells, sampled before pregnancy. The receptor set was obtained from a female donor with multiple sclerosis, enrolled in a pregnancy study. Each CDR3 is given with its conserved first and last residue. D genes are given only for firm matches.

TRBJ1-2,-,TRBV18,CASSPPGSYGYTF,TGTGCCAGCTCACCACCAGGGAGCTATGGCTACACCTTC
TRBJ1-1,-,TRBV30,CAWSLGRENTEAFF,TGTGCCTGGAGTTTGGGCAGGGAGAACACTGAAGCTTTCTTT
TRBJ1-2,-,TRBV19,CASSIRQGHGYTF,TGTGCCAGTAGTATCCGGCAGGGCCATGGCTACACCTTC
TRBJ2-1,TRBD2,TRBV7-6,CASSLLAGGGSSYNEQFF,TGTGCCAGCAGCTTACTAGCGGGAGGGGGTAGCTCCTACAATGAGCAGTTCTTC
TRBJ2-1,TRBD1,TRBV2,CVSRQGWDEQFF,TGTGTCAGCCGACAGGGGTGGGATGAGCAGTTCTTC
TRBJ2-7,TRBD1,TRBV12-5,CASGSGTVRYEQYF,TGTGCTAGTGGTTCCGGGACAGTTCGCTACGAGCAGTACTTC
TRBJ1-2,TRBD1,TRBV19,CASSDPGQALYYGYTF,TGTGCCAGTAGTGACCCGGGACAGGCCCTTTACTATGGCTACACCTTC
TRBJ1-5,TRBD1,TRBV25-1,CASSLTGDSNQPQHF,TGTGCCAGCAGCCTGACAGGGGATAGCAATCAGCCCCAGCATTTT
TRBJ2-7,TRBD2,TRBV27,CASRGLAGVNPYEQYF,TGTGCCAGCAGGGGACTAGCGGGAGTAAACCCCTACGAGCAGTACTTC
TRBJ2-2,TRBD2,TRBV5-1,CASSLGTSGTGELFF,TGCGCCAGCAGCCTCGGGACTAGCGGCACCGGGGAGCTGTTTTTT